The T cell receptor (beta chain) under discussion was sequenced for a study of cytomegalovirus exposure and HLA in healthy donors. PCR employed 60 Vbeta and 13 Jbeta primers. The method was immunoSEQ multiplex PCR; TCRdb's version includes in-frame clones alone and lacks a portion of them. The sample consists of 200,000 or so clones, under 90% of them appearing once. CDR3 size: 16 residues. Trimming cost V 4 bases and J 4 bases; bases outside gene matches: 3. Germline V gene data show CDR1 as SGHVS and CDR2 as FQNEAQ. Points on this clone: What it binds is unknown.

General study findings and limits: 87-base-pair reads could not separate some V segments, including TRBV6-2 and TRBV6-3. When presence/absence was analysed, sequencing depth was taken to be roughly uniform across donors. Cytomegalovirus association was assigned to about 150 TCR beta chains. In an earlier analysis, about 87% or about 30%: the productive usage of most TCR beta V segments.

The specimen was PBMCs. The genes are TRBV7-8 and TRBJ2-3, with 15 bases matching TRBD2. The TCR originated in a human donor in good health. CDR3 DNA sequence: TGTGCCAGCAGCTGGGGACTAGCGGGAGGTTCAGATACGCAGTATTTT. This gives the protein CASSWGLAGGSDTQYF.